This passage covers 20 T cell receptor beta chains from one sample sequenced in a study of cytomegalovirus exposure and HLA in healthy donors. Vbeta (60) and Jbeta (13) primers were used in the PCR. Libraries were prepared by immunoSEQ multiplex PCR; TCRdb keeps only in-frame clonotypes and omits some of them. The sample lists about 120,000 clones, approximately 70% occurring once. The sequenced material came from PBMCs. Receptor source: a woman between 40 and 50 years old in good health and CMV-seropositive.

The CDR3 here is CASSPGTSGSRNEQFF. The CDR3 nucleotides read TGTGCCAGCAGCCCGGGGACTAGCGGGAGTAGGAATGAGCAGTTCTTC. The chain combines TRBV7-2 with TRBJ2-1; 14 positions agree with TRBD2. V gave up 5 bases and J gave up 7 bases; unmatched junction bases: 7. The CDR3 has 16 amino acids. Germline CDR1 SGHTA, CDR2 FQGNSA.

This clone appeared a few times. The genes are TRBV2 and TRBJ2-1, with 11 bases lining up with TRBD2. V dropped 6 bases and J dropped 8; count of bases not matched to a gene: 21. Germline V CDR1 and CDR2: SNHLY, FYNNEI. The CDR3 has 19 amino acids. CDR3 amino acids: CASSLNPRTSGSDGDEQFF. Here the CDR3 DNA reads TGTGCCAGCAGCCTAAACCCCCGGACTAGCGGGTCAGATGGGGATGAGCAGTTCTTC.

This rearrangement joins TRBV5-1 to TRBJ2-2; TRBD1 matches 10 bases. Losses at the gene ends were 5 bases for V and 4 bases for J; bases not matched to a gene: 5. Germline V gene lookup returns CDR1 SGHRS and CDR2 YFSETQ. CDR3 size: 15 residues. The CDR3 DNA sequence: TGCGCCAGCAGGGGGACAGGGGTCGGCACCGGGGAGCTGTTTTTT. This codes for CASRGTGVGTGELFF.

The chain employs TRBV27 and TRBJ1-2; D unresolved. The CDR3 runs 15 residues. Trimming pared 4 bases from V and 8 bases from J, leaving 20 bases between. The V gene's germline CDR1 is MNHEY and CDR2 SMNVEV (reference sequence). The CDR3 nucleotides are TGTGCCAGCAGTTCATCCGGGAGCCTAGGTGGGGGCTACACCTTC. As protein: CASSSSGSLGGGYTF.

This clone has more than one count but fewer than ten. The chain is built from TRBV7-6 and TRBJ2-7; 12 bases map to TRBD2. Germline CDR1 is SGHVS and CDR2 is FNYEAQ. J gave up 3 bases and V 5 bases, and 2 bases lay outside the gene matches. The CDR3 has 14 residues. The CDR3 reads CASSEGLAGYEQYF. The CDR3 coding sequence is TGTGCCAGCAGCGAGGGACTAGCGGGCTACGAGCAGTACTTC. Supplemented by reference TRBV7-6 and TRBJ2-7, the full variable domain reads GAGVSQSPRYKVTKRGQDVALRCDPISGHVSLYWYRQALGQGPEFLTYFNYEAQQDKSGLPNDRFSAERPEGSISTLTIQRTEQRDSAMYRCASSEGLAGYEQYFGPGTRLTVT.

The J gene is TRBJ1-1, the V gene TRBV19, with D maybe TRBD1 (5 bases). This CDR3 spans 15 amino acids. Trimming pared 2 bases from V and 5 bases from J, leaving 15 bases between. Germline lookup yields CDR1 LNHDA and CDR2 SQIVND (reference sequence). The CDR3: CASSISGKGATEAFF. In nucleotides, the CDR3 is TGTGCCAGTAGTATAAGTGGTAAAGGGGCAACTGAAGCTTTCTTT.

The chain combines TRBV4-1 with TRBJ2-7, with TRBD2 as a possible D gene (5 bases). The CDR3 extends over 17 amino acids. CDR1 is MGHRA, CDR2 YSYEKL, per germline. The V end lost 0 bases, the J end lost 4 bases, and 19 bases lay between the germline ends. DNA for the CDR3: TGCGCCAGCAGCCAAGATTGGTCCCAGACTAATCTATACGAGCAGTACTTC. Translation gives CASSQDWSQTNLYEQYF.

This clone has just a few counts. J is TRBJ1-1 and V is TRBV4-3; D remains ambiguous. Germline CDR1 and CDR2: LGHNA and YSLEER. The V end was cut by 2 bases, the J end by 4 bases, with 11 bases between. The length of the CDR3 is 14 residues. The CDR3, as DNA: TGCGCCAGCAGCCAACCGGAGATAGGCACTGAAGCTTTCTTT. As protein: CASSQPEIGTEAFF.

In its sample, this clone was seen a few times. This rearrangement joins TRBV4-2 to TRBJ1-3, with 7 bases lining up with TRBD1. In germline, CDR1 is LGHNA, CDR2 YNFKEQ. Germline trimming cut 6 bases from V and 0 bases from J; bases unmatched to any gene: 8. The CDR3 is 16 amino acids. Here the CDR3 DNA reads TGTGCCAGCAGAAGAACAGGGGCCATCTCTGGAAACACCATATATTTT. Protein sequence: CASRRTGAISGNTIYF.

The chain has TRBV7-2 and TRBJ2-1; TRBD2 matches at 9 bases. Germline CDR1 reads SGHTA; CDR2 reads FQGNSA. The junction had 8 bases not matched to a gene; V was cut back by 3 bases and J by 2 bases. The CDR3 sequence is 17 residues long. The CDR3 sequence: CASSLVGTSLTYNEQFF. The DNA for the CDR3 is TGTGCCAGCAGCTTGGTTGGGACTAGCCTGACCTACAATGAGCAGTTCTTC.

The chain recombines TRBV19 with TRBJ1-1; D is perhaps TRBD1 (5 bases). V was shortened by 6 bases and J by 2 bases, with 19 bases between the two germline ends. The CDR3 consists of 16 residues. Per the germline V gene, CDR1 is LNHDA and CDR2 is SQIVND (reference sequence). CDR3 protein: CASSPSLTAFNTEAFF. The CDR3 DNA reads TGTGCCAGTAGCCCCAGCCTGACAGCCTTTAACACTGAAGCTTTCTTT.

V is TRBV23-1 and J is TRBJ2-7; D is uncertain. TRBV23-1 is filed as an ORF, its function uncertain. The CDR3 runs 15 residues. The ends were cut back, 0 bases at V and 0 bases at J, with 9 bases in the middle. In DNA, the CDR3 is TGCGCCAGCAGTCAATCCGGGTATCCCTCCTACGAGCAGTACTTC. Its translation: CASSQSGYPSYEQYF.

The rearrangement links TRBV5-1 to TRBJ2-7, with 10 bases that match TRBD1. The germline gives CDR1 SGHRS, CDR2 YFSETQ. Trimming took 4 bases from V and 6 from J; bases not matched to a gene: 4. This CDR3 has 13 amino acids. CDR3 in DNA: TGCGCCAGCAGCCTGGGACAGGGGCCCGAGCAGTACTTC. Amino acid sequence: CASSLGQGPEQYF.

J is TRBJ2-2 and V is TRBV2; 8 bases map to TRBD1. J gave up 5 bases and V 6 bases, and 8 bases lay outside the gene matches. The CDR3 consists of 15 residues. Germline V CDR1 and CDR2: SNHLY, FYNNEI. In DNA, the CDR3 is TGTGCCAGCAGCCCTGACAGGGGCCTGACCGGGGAGCTGTTTTTT. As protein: CASSPDRGLTGELFF.

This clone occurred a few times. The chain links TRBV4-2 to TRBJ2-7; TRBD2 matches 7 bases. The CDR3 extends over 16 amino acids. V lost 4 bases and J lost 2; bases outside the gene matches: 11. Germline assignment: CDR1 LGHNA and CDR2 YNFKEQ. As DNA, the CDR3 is TGTGCCAGCAGCCTCTTTGGGAGGGGATTACCCTACGAGCAGTACTTC. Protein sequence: CASSLFGRGLPYEQYF.

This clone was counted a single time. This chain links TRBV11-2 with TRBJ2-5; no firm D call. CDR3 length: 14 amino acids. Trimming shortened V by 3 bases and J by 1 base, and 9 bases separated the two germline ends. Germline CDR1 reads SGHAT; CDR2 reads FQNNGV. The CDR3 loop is CASSFTTSQETQYF. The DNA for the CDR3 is TGTGCCAGCAGCTTTACGACTTCCCAAGAGACCCAGTACTTC.

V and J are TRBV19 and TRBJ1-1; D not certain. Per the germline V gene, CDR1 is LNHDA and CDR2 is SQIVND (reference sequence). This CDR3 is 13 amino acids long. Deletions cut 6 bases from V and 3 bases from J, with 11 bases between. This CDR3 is CASRPGLDTEAFF. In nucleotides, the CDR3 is TGTGCCAGTAGGCCGGGGTTGGACACTGAAGCTTTCTTT.

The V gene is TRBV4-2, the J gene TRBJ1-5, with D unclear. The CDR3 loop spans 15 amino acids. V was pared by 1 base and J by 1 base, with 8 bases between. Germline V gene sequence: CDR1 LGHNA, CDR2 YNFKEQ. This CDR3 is CASSQAEVSNQPQHF. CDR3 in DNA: TGTGCCAGCAGCCAAGCGGAGGTGAGCAATCAGCCCCAGCATTTT.

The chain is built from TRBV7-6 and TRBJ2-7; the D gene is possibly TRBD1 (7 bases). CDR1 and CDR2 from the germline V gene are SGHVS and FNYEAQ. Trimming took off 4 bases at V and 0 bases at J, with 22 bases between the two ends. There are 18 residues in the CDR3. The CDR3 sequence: CASSSGIRWGDSSYEQYF. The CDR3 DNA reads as TGTGCCAGCAGCTCAGGGATTAGATGGGGGGACAGCTCCTACGAGCAGTACTTC.

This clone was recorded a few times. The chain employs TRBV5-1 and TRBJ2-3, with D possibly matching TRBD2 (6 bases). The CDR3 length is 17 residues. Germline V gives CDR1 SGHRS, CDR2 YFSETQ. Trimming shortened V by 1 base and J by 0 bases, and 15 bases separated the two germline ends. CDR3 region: CASSLILWAGSTDTQYF. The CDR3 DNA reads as TGCGCCAGCAGCTTGATTTTGTGGGCGGGAAGCACAGATACGCAGTATTTT. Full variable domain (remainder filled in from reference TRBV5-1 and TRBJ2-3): KAGVTQTPRYLIKTRGQQVTLSCSPISGHRSVSWYQQTPGQGLQFLFEYFSETQRNKGNFPGRFSGRQFSNSRSEMNVSTLELGDSALYLCASSLILWAGSTDTQYFGPGTRLTVL.